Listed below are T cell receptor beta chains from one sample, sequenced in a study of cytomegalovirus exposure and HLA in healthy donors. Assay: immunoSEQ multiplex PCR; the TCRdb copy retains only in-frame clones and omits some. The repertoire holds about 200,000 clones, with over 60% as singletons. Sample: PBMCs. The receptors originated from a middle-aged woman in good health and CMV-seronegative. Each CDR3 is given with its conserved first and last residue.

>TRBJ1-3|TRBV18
CASSLGTAENSGNTIYF
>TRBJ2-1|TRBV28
CASSASGLAGGAQFF
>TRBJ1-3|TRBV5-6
CASSLGQGRGNTIYF
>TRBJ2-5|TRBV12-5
CASGLGLAGFMSSETQYF
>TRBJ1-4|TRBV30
CAWSVHSGRNEKLFF
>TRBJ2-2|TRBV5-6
CASSSGTGGRGGELFF
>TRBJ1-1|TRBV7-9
CASSVRDPSVTEAFF
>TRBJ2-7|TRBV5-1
CASSSTGLASYEQYF
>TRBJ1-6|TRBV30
CAWSVGQEDSPLHF
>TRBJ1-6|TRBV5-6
CASSPGQRNSPLHF
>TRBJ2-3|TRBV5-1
CASSFGQGYDTQYF
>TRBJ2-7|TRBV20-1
CSVQGAYEQYF
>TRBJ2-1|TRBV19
CASTPLTGSSYNEQFF
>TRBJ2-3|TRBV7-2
CASSPQIVTSGSTDTQYF
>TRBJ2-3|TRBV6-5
CASRPGGADTQYF
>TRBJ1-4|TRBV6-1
CASSPLGGEKLFF
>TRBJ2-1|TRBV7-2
CASRLSLGTYNEQFF
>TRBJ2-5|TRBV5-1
CASSAGLAGGETQYF
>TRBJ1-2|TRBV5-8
CASSSPGRALYGYTF
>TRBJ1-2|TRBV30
CAWSSSVIIMGTDYGYTF
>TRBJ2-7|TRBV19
CASSPSGVWEQYF
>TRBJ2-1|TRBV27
CASSFGQAGNEQFF
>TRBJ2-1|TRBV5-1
CASSRSGTSNGEQFF
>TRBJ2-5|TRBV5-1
CASSLGQGQETQYF
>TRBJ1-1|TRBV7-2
CASSPRGGTTEAFF
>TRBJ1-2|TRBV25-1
CASSQAYGYTF
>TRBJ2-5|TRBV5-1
CASSFGVISAKETQYF
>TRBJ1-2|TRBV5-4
CASSLGTGSSYGYTF
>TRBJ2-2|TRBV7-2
CASSINAGLANGELFF
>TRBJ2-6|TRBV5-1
CASSPGQTYSGANVLTF
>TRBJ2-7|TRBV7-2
CASSQDGAGGAYEQYF
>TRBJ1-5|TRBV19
CASRTDRENQPQHF
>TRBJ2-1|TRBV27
CASRSWTSGSSSEQFF
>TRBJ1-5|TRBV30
CAWSVRGPQHF
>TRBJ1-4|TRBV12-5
CASGPRTGRILIGSNEKLFF
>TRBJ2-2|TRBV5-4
CAPGRLAGGPNTGELFF
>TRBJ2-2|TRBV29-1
CSVRTGGSSGELFF
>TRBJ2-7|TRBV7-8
CASSPRDKTSYEQYF
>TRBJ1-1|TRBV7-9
CASSLEQNTEAFF
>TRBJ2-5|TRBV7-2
CASSLGVGGTQETQYF
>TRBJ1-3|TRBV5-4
CASSLETGSGNTIYF
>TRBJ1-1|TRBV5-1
CASSLAQQGGTEAFF
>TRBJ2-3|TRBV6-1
CASSEGGFWTDTQYF
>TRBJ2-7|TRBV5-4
CASSFSLTGDFAYEQYF
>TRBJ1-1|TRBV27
CASSWTGPMNTEAFF
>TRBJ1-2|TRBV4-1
CASSQEGGDYGYTF
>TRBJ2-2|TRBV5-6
CASKRQLIKAGELFF
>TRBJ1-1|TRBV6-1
CASSFLNTEAFF
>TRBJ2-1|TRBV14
CASSLAEAYNEQFF
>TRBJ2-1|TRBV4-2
CASSLGLDLYNEQFF
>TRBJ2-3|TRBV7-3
CASSLMGTGATDTQYF
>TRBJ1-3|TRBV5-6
CASSSLRGAGNTIYF
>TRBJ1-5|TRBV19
CASSRGDRGNQPQHF